These 9 T cell receptor beta chains share one sample of origin, sequenced in a study of T cell responses to AZD1222 COVID-19 vaccine. Clones were read by immunoSEQ multiplex PCR, and TCRdb kept only the in-frame ones, dropping some. The repertoire consists of some 130,000 clones, with almost 85% occurring once and the leading ten covering approximately 8%. This material consisted of peripheral blood, taken 28 days after the second dose of the MenACWY control vaccine. These receptors all stem from an adult who received the MenACWY meningococcal vaccine as a control.

The chain joins TRBV18 to TRBJ2-2, with a weak D call TRBD1 (6 bases). V was trimmed by 3 bases and J by 2 bases, leaving 16 bases between them. Per germline, CDR1 KGHSH and CDR2 LQKENI. The CDR3 is 17 amino acids. The CDR3 DNA follows: TGTGCCAGCTCACCCGACGTGACAGGCCCAAACACCGGGGAGCTGTTTTTT. Protein: CASSPDVTGPNTGELFF. The full variable domain, with the rest looked up from reference TRBV18 and TRBJ2-2, is NAGVMQNPRHLVRRRGQEARLRCSPMKGHSHVYWYRQLPEEGLKFMVYLQKENIIDESGMPKERFSAEFPKEGPSILRIQQVVRGDSAAYFCASSPDVTGPNTGELFFGEGSRLTVL.

The chain has TRBV5-4 and TRBJ2-3; a weak D match, TRBD2 (6 bases). The germline V and J ends were trimmed by 4 bases and 5 bases, with 17 bases remaining between them. Germline V CDR1 and CDR2: SGHNT, YYREEE (reference sequence). The CDR3 extends over 15 amino acids. CDR3 nucleotide sequence: TGTGCCAGCAGCATCCCGGGACCCGGGGGAGATACGCAGTATTTT. Encoded protein: CASSIPGPGGDTQYF.

The gene calls are TRBV11-2 and TRBJ1-1; 7 bases map to TRBD1. This CDR3 has 15 residues. CDR1 is SGHAT, CDR2 FQNNGV, per germline. The J segment lost 5 bases and the V segment lost 5 bases, leaving 11 bases of the junction unmatched. The CDR3: CASSPMDRRNTEAFF. DNA of the CDR3: TGTGCCAGCAGCCCAATGGACAGGAGGAATACTGAAGCTTTCTTT. Variable domain in full (rest from reference TRBV11-2 and TRBJ1-1): EAGVAQSPRYKIIEKRQSVAFWCNPISGHATLYWYQQILGQGPKLLIQFQNNGVVDDSQLPKDRFSAERLKGVDSTLKIQPAKLEDSAVYLCASSPMDRRNTEAFFGQGTRLTVV.

CDR3 nucleotide sequence: TGTGCCAGCAGTGATAGTAACAGTAAAGAGACCCAGTACTTC. Its translation is CASSDSNSKETQYF. The chain joins TRBV6-4 to TRBJ2-5; D not resolved. This CDR3 is 14 amino acids long. Germline values: CDR1 MRHNA, CDR2 SNTAGT. Trimming removed 3 bases from V and 3 bases from J, with 11 bases in between.

J is TRBJ1-3 and V is TRBV3-1 (or the pseudogene TRBV3-2); D remains ambiguous. CDR3 size: 15 residues. V dropped 0 bases and J dropped 4 bases, with 10 bases sitting between them. Germline V CDR1 and CDR2: LGHDT, YNNKEL (reference sequence). In DNA form, the CDR3 reads TGTGCCAGCAGCCAAGATTGGCGAATCGGAAACACCATATATTTT. Its protein product is CASSQDWRIGNTIYF.

The V and J genes are TRBV19 and TRBJ2-1, with TRBD1 as a possible D gene (5 bases). Per the germline V gene, CDR1 is LNHDA and CDR2 is SQIVND (reference sequence). CDR3 size: 19 residues. V was shortened by 5 bases and J by 0 bases, with 23 bases between the two germline ends. The CDR3 is CASSPNPNRRLNSYNEQFF. The CDR3 bases are TGTGCCAGTAGTCCCAATCCCAACAGGAGACTCAACTCCTACAATGAGCAGTTCTTC. Filled out from reference TRBV19 and TRBJ2-1, the complete variable domain reads DGGITQSPKYLFRKEGQNVTLSCEQNLNHDAMYWYRQDPGQGLRLIYYSQIVNDFQKGDIAEGYSVSREKKESFPLTVTSAQKNPTAFYLCASSPNPNRRLNSYNEQFFGPGTRLTVL.

The J gene is TRBJ1-1, the V gene TRBV24-1, with D hard to call. The V end was cut by 12 bases, the J end by 2 bases, with 9 bases between. The CDR3 extends over 11 amino acids. The germline V gene has CDR1 KGHDR and CDR2 SFDVKD. CDR3 nucleotide sequence: TGTGCCCCTCGAAGCAACACTGAAGCTTTCTTT. Its translation: CAPRSNTEAFF.

CDR3 sequence: CASSEPGRRGYGYTF. CDR3 bases: TGTGCCAGCAGTGAACCAGGACGAAGAGGGTATGGCTACACCTTC. The V and J genes are TRBV25-1 and TRBJ1-2; D unclear. Per germline, CDR1 MGHDK and CDR2 SYGVNS. Trimming removed 2 bases at V and 5 bases at J, with 15 bases between. CDR3 length: 15 residues.

The chain couples TRBV6-2 or TRBV6-3 to TRBJ2-1, with D tentatively TRBD2 (6 bases). This CDR3 is 16 amino acids long. The germline V gene has CDR1 MNHEY and CDR2 SVGEGT. Trimming cost V 6 bases and J 1 base, with 16 bases left between them. The chain's CDR3 is CASSPIAEGSYNEQFF. The CDR3 DNA follows: TGTGCCAGCAGCCCTATAGCGGAGGGATCCTACAATGAGCAGTTCTTC.